This TCR beta chain was retrieved from a study of cytomegalovirus exposure and HLA in healthy donors. Notes on the study in general: Cytomegalovirus status was reportedly diagnosed by the classifier with high sensitivity and specificity. Differences between HLA loci emerged in a later analysis of TCR association rates, with DRB1 most and HLA-C fewest.

Donors showed nominal health when sampled, although they likely had unrecorded immune exposures. A multiplex PCR was run with 60 Vbeta primers and 13 Jbeta primers. This table comes from immunoSEQ multiplex PCR, and its TCRdb copy is limited to in-frame clones, with some not included. Of 120,000 to 150,000 clones in the sample, 60% to 85% were seen once. This clone showed up just once. The antigen remains unidentified. CDR1 is SQVTM, CDR2 ANQGSEA, per germline. The CDR3 totals 14 residues. V lost 7 bases to trimming and J lost 1 base; unmatched junction nucleotides: 9. The material sequenced was PBMCs. The receptor was derived from a man in his forties in good health and CMV-seropositive. The chain couples TRBV29-1 to TRBJ1-1; 7 bases fit TRBD1. This CDR3 is CSARTGRGNTEAFF. The CDR3 DNA reads as TGCAGCGCAAGGACAGGCCGAGGGAACACTGAAGCTTTCTTT.